This T cell receptor (beta chain) was identified during a study of OX40 agonist ivuxolimab in advanced cancers. Overall study context: Hepatocellular carcinoma, melanoma, renal cell or head and neck cancer affected the dose-escalation patients. Partial responses were recorded for three patients, including one with hepatocellular carcinoma and two with cutaneous melanoma. Regarding the study as a whole: At doses 0.1 to 3.0 mg/kg, CD4+ and CD8+ clones expanded.

TCRdb's table, derived via immunoSEQ multiplex PCR, lists solely in-frame clones and lacks some. The data hold fewer than 85,000 clones, with over 75% observed a single time. This CDR3 has 12 amino acids. Germline assignment: CDR1 LGHNT and CDR2 FRNRAP. Between the trimmed V and J ends, which lost 1 base and 11 bases, there was a span of 9 bases. With regard to this clone: Its target is not known.

The receptor's source is an adult with an advanced solid tumor such as melanoma, head and neck, liver or kidney cancer. The material sequenced was CD4+ or CD8+ T cells sorted from blood, taken in a trial of the OX40 agonist ivuxolimab. The V and J genes are TRBV12-5 and TRBJ1-5, with D maybe TRBD1 (6 bases). In nucleotides, the CDR3 is TGTGCTAGTGGTTTGGATGACAGGTCCCAGCATTTT. This encodes CASGLDDRSQHF.